The T cell receptor beta chain described here comes from a study of T cell clonotyping in hematopoietic cell transplantation. As to time point: recipient sample about 28 days before transplant, after cytoreduction. Germline assignment: CDR1 GTSNPN and CDR2 SVGIG (reference sequence). The CDR3 spans 14 residues. Deletions cut 5 bases from V and 3 bases from J, with 14 bases between. Some clones are missing from TCRdb's copy, which holds only in-frame ones; the method was immunoSEQ multiplex PCR. This sample carries about 36,000 clones, 95% of them seen once, and the ten largest clones take about 1.5%. The study, taken as a whole, reports: At the given depth, recipient repertoires were over 97% de novo clonotypes.

A word on this clone: The antigen remains undetermined.

The source was peripheral blood mononuclear cells, collected before stem cell transplant. The receptor comes from a middle-aged man with chronic myeloid leukemia. Some clones in this sample may be carry-over from other donors' samples. This chain connects TRBV30 to TRBJ1-3; D ambiguous. The CDR3, as DNA: TGTGCCTGGGGGTATGGGCGCAGTGGAAACACCATATATTTT. This encodes CAWGYGRSGNTIYF.